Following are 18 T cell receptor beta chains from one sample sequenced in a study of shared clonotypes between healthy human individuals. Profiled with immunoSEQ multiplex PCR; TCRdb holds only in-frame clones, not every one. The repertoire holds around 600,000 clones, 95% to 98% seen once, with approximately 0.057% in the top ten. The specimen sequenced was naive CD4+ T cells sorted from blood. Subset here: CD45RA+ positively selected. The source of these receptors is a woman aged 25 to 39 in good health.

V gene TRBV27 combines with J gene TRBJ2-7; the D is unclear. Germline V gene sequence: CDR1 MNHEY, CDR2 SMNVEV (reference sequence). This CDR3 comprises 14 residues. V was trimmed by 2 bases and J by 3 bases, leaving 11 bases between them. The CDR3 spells CASSLAPSYYEQYF. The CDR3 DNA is TGTGCCAGCAGTTTAGCGCCCTCCTACTACGAGCAGTACTTC.

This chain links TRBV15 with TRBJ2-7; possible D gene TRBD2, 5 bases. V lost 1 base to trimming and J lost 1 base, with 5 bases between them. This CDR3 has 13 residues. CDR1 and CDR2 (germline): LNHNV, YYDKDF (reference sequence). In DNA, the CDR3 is TGTGCCACCAGCAGAGGAGGGTCCTACGAGCAGTACTTC. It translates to CATSRGGSYEQYF.

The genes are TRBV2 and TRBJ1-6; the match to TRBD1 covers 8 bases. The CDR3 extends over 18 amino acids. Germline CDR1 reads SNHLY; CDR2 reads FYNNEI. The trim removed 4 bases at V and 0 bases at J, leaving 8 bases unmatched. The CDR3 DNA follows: TGTGCCAGCAGTGCTGGACAGGGAGTAAGCTCCTATAATTCACCCCTCCACTTT. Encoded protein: CASSAGQGVSSYNSPLHF.

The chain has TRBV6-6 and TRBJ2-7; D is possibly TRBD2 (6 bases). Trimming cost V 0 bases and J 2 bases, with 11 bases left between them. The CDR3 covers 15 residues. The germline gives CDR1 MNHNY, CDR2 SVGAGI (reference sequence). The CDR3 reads CASSYSRGTTYEQYF. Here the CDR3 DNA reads TGTGCCAGCAGTTACTCGCGCGGGACCACCTACGAGCAGTACTTC.

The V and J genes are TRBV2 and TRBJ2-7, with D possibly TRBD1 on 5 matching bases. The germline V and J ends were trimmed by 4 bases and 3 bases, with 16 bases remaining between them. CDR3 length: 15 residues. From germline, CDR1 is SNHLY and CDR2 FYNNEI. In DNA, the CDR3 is TGTGCCAGCAGTGGTGGGCAGGGAATTCTCTACGAGCAGTACTTC. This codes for CASSGGQGILYEQYF.

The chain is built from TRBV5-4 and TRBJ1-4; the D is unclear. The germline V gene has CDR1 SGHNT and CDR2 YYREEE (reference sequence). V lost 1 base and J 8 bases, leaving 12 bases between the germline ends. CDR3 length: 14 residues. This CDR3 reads CASSLSTRTEKLFF. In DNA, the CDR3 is TGTGCCAGCAGCTTGAGTACTCGGACCGAAAAACTGTTTTTT.

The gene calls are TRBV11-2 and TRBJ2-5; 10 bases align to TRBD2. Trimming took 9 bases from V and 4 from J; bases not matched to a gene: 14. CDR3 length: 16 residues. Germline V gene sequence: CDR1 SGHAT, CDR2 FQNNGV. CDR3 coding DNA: TGTGCCAGTTCCAGGGCTAGCGGGAGTAGAGGAGAGACCCAGTACTTC. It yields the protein CASSRASGSRGETQYF.

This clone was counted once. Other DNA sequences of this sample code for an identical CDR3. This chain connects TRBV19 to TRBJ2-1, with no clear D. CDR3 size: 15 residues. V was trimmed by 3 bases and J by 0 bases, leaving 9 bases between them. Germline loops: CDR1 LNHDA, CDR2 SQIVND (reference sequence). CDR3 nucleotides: TGTGCCAGTAGTATTGCGGTGAGCTCCTACAATGAGCAGTTCTTC. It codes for CASSIAVSSYNEQFF.

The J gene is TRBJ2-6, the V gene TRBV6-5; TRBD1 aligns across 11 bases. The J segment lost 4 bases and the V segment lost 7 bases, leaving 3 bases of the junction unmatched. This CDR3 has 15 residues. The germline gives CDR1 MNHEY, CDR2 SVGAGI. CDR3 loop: CASMDRGQGANVLTF. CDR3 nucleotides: TGTGCCAGCATGGACAGGGGGCAGGGGGCCAACGTCCTGACTTTC.

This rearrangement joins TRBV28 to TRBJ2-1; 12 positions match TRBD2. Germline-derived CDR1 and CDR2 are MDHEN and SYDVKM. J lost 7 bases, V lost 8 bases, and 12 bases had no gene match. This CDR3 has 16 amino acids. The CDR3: CASAFRLAGEFNEQFF. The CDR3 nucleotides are TGTGCCAGCGCCTTCAGACTAGCGGGAGAGTTTAATGAGCAGTTCTTC.

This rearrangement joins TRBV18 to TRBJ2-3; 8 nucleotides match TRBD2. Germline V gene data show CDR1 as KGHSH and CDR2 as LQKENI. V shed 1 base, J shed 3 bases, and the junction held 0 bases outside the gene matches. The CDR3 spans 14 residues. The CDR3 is CASSPLAGTDTQYF. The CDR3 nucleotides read TGTGCCAGCTCACCACTAGCGGGGACAGATACGCAGTATTTT.

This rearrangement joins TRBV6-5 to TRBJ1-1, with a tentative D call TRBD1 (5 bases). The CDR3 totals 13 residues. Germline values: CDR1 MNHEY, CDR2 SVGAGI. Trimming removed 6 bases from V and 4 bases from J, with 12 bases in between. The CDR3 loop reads CASRLTGGTEAFF. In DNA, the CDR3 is TGTGCCAGCAGGCTCACGGGGGGCACTGAAGCTTTCTTT.

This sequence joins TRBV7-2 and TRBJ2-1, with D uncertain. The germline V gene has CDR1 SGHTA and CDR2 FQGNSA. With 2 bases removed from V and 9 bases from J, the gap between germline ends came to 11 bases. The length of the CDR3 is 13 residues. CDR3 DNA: TGTGCCAGCAGCTTATGGTCGGCCTCTGAGCAGTTCTTC. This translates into CASSLWSASEQFF.

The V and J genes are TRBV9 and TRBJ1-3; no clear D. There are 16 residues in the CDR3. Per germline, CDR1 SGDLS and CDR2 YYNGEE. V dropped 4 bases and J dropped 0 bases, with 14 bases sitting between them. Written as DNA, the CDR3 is TGTGCCAGCAGCCCCACGACGGGATTCTCTGGAAACACCATATATTTT. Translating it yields CASSPTTGFSGNTIYF.

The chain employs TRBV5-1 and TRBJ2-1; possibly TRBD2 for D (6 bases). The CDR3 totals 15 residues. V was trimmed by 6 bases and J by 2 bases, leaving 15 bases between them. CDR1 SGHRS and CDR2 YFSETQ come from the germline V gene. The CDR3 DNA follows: TGCGCCAGCATCCCAACGGCGGGGACCTACAATGAGCAGTTCTTC. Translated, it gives CASIPTAGTYNEQFF. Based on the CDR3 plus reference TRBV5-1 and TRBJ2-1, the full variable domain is KAGVTQTPRYLIKTRGQQVTLSCSPISGHRSVSWYQQTPGQGLQFLFEYFSETQRNKGNFPGRFSGRQFSNSRSEMNVSTLELGDSALYLCASIPTAGTYNEQFFGPGTRLTVL.

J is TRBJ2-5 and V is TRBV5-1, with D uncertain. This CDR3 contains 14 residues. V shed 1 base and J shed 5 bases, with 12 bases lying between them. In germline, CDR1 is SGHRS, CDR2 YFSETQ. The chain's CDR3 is CASSLYAALETQYF. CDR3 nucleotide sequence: TGCGCCAGCAGCTTGTACGCTGCTCTCGAGACCCAGTACTTC. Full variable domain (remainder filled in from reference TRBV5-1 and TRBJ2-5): KAGVTQTPRYLIKTRGQQVTLSCSPISGHRSVSWYQQTPGQGLQFLFEYFSETQRNKGNFPGRFSGRQFSNSRSEMNVSTLELGDSALYLCASSLYAALETQYFGPGTRLLVL.

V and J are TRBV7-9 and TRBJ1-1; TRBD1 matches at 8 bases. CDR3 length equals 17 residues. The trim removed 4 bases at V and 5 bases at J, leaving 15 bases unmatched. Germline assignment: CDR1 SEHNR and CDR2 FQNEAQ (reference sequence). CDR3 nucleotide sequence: TGTGCCAGCAGCTCTACCTTTTCGGACAGGGATGTGACTGAAGCTTTCTTT. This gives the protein CASSSTFSDRDVTEAFF.

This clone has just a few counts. The CDR3 reads CASSLTGGNQPQHF. CDR3 DNA sequence: TGTGCCAGCAGTCTCACAGGGGGTAATCAGCCCCAGCATTTT. This chain uses TRBV2 with TRBJ1-5; TRBD1 matches 8 bases. Per the germline V gene, CDR1 is SNHLY and CDR2 is FYNNEI. Trimming at V came to 5 bases and at J to 4 bases, leaving 4 bases not matched to a gene. The CDR3 extends over 14 amino acids.